This TCR beta chain was sequenced during a study of Ad26.COV2.S vaccination and SARS-CoV-2 variants (dated by TCRdb to the early 2020s). About the full investigation: Donors in the vaccine arm were drawn from COV1001, a phase I-IIa trial of Ad26.COV2.S in healthy adults that was multicentre, randomized, double-blind and placebo-controlled. Throughout the experiments and outcome assessment, investigators stayed blinded to trial group allocation. A total of around 32 samples were included in the TCR-sequenced set, comprising some 20 Ad26.COV2.S vaccine recipients, 5 placebo recipients and 8 SARS-CoV-2 convalescent individuals. Trial participants were randomized into five groups of five, in which low-dose or high-dose Ad26.COV2.S was given once or twice, or placebo was given on both occasions. Sequencing of the TCRbeta repertoire served to evaluate the specificity and breadth of SARS-CoV-2-reactive T cell receptors following Ad26.COV2.S vaccination. Ad26.COV2.S was given intramuscularly at 5x10^10 or 1x10^11 viral particles, as a single shot or as two shots 56 days apart.

TCRbeta CDR3 regions were sequenced with the immunoSEQ Assay. After extraction, genomic DNA underwent amplification by bias-controlled multiplex PCR, followed by high-throughput sequencing. The study's own analysis went as follows. To quantify the absolute abundance of every unique TCRbeta CDR3 region, sequences were collapsed and filtered. T cell fraction was estimated by normalizing TCRbeta template counts to usable DNA, which was measured by amplifying reference genes present in all nucleated cells. Repertoire TCRs were annotated as SARS-CoV-2-specific by exact matching of V gene, CDR3 amino acid sequence and J gene to a known reactive TCR set. The reference SARS-CoV-2 TCR set was derived from MIRA and filtered for enrichment in COVID-19-positive ImmuneCODE repertoires, a step that removed public or cross-reactive TCRs. Using the MIRA antigens, annotated TCRs were further analysed by specific ORF or by position within an ORF. Breadth was defined as annotated unique rearrangements over total unique productive rearrangements; depth was the summed frequency of those rearrangements. Two-sided Wilcoxon rank-sum tests were used to compare TCR breadth between groups. TCRdb re-hosts the immuneACCESS table, in-frame sequences only. Its copies lack some clones; in the studies checked, an unresolved V gene accounts for under half of them, and the cause for the rest is not known. V and J calls and clone size come straight from that table; D and trimming were deduced from the DNA. This sample is represented by 290,000 or so clones; about 90% of them were singletons. The ten largest clones represent 3% to 4% of the sample.

The sample holds one count of this clone. There is no known antigen for this receptor. It has no much larger one-base neighbor in the sample; base qualities were not kept. The treatment or condition label of this sample denotes: some 19 received Ad26.COV2.S at low or high dose, single or two shots; five or six received placebo; per-sample allocation not given. For vaccine and placebo recipients, repertoires were sequenced using samples collected on day 63 after the first injection. Between 29 July and 7 August 2020, Cohort 1b enrolled about two dozen adults aged 18-55 years at one site in Boston, USA. Ad26.COV2.S was a replication-incompetent adenovirus type 26 vector expressing a prefusion-stabilized SARS-CoV-2 spike protein from the original Wuhan strain. General conclusions and limits of the study: Spike-specific TCR breadth was higher in Ad26.COV2.S recipients than in placebo recipients (P = 0.0014). The authors noted that total T cell responses may have been underestimated by the TCR breadth and depth analyses. Non-spike TCR breadth was comparable between vaccine and placebo recipients, consistent with the vaccine containing only spike. After vaccination, substantial breadth of spike-specific CD8+ and CD4+ T cell responses was reported. The study lacked the statistical power to compare responses across vaccine doses or regimens.

CDR1 and CDR2 were assigned from the germline V gene as ENHRY and SYGVKD. The CDR3 runs 13 residues from the cysteine to the phenylalanine. Just CDR3 DNA is preserved here, 39 bases in frame from base 1. V is shortened by 9 bases, J by 1 base, and the region joining them spans 12 bases. Sequenced here: peripheral blood, sampled in a trial of Ad26.COV2.S vaccine versus placebo. The rearranged segments are TRBV10-3 and TRBJ1-1; the D segment cannot be called with confidence. The receptor was isolated from a person aged 18 to 59 who received the Ad26.COV2.S COVID-19 vaccine or a placebo. The CDR3 protein is CAITGRPNTEAFF. The nucleotide sequence is given as TGTGCCATAACGGGTCGTCCGAACACTGAAGCTTTCTTT.